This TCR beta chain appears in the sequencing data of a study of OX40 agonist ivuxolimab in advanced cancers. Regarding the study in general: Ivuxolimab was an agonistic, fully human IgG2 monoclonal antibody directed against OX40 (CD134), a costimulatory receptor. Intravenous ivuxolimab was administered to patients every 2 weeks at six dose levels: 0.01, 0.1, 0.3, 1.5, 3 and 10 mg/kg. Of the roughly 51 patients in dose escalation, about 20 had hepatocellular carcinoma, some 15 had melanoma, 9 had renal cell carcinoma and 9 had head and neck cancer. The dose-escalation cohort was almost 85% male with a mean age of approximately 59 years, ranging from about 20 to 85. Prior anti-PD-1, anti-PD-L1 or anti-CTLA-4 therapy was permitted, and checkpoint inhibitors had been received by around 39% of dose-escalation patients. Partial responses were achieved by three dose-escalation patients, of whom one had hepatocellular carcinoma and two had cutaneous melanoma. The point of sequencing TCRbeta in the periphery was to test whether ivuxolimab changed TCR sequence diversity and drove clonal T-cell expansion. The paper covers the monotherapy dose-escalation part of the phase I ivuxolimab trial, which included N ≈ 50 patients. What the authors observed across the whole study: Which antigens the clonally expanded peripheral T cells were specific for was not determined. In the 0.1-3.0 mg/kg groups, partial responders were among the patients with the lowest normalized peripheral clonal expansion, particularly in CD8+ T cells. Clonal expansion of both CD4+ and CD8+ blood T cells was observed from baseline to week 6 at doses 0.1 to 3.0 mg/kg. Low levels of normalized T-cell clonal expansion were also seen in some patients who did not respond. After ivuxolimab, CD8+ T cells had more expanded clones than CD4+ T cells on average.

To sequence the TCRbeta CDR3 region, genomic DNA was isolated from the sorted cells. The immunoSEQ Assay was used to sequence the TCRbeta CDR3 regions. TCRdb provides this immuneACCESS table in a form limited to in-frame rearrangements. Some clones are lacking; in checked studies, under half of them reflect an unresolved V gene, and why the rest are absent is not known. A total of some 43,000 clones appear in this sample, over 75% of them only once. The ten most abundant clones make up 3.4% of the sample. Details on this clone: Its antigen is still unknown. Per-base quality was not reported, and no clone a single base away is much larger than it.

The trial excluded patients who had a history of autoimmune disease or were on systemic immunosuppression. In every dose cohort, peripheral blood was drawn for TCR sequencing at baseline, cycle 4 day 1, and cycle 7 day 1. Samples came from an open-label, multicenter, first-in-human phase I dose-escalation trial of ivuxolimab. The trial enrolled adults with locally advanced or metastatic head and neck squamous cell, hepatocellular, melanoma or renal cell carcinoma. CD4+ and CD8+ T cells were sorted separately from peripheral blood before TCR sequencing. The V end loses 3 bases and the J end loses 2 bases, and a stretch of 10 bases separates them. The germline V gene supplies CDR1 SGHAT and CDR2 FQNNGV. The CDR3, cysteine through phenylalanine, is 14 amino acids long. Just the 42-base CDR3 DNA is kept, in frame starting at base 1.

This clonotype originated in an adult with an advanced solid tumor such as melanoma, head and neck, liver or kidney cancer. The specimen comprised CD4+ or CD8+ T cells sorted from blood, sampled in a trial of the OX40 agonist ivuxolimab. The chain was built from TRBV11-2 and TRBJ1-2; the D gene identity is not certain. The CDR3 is CASSFAHGNYGYTF. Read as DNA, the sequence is TGTGCCAGCAGCTTTGCCCACGGAAACTATGGCTACACCTTC.